This TCR beta chain was profiled in a study of tumor-infiltrating lymphocytes in primary liver carcinoma. Study information: Ages ranged from 30 to 69, with HCC or mixed HCC-cholangiocarcinoma. Stage T1-T3 N0M0 tumors spanned about 4.2 to 10 cm.

Comments on this clonotype: The antigen remains undetermined. Compared with germline, one end of the junction differs, possibly owing to a read error.

Study-wide results and caveats: In the absence of sorting, bulk samples left CD4+ and CD8+ repertoires uncompared. Tumors reached a significantly greater top-250-clone fraction than blood did (p = 0.039).

The CDR3 runs to 14 residues. Germline lookup yields CDR1 SQVTM and CDR2 ANQGSEA. Alongside blood RNA obtained from unsorted whole blood, germline DNA was also extracted. The input was around 500 ng total RNA; TCR beta cDNA was made from it with a constant-region primer. TCR beta libraries came from three nested multiplex PCR rounds using slightly modified ARM-PCR. It was with TRBV1-TRBV30 forward primers and a C-beta reverse primer that the first two PCR rounds were run, at around 9 cycles each. TCRdb redid the calling of the multiplex PCR reads with MiXCR, one entry per CDR3 protein. The repertoire holds approximately 300,000 distinct CDR3 sequences, with 65% as singletons.

J is TRBJ2-3 and V is TRBV29-1, with 10 positions matching TRBD1. The specimen sequenced was peripheral blood. The receptor was isolated from a man aged 35 to 55 with primary liver carcinoma and hepatitis B virus infection. The CDR3 sequence is CNVADRGLSNTQYF. The CDR3 region has the DNA TGCAACGTTGCTGACAGGGGGCTTTCGAATACGCAATATTTT.